Listed below are T cell receptor beta chains from one sample, sequenced in a study of control samples from healthy donors and cancer patients. This table comes from immunoSEQ multiplex PCR, and its TCRdb copy is limited to in-frame clones, with some not included. The sample records 100,000 to 150,000 clones, roughly nine tenths being singletons. Sequencing used blood. Source of these receptors: a man aged 45-60 years in good health. Both conserved end residues are part of each CDR3. Fields, in order: D gene, clone size, V gene, J gene, CDR3 protein, CDR3 DNA. D genes are given only for firm matches. Size values are once, few and many counts, or a class for expanded clones, and some rows have none.

D: .; size: .; V: TRBV7-2; J: TRBJ1-3; CDR3: CASSLQGYSGNTIYF; DNA: TGTGCCAGCAGCCTACAGGGTTACTCTGGAAACACCATATATTTT
D: .; size: .; V: TRBV5-4; J: TRBJ1-2; CDR3: CASSLQGNYGYTF; DNA: TGTGCCAGCAGCTTGCAGGGGAACTATGGCTACACCTTC
D: .; size: .; V: TRBV9; J: TRBJ2-1; CDR3: CASSVGLVAYNEQFF; DNA: TGTGCCAGCAGCGTAGGCCTAGTAGCCTACAATGAGCAGTTCTTC
D: .; size: .; V: TRBV19; J: TRBJ2-2; CDR3: CASIGLTGELFF; DNA: TGTGCCAGTATTGGCCTGACCGGGGAGCTGTTTTTT
D: .; size: .; V: TRBV11-2; J: TRBJ1-2; CDR3: CASSLGGDNYGYTF; DNA: TGTGCCAGCAGCTTAGGTGGGGATAACTATGGCTACACCTTC
D: .; size: .; V: TRBV7-2; J: TRBJ1-1; CDR3: CASSLTGNTEAFF; DNA: TGTGCCAGCAGCCTAACAGGGAACACTGAAGCTTTCTTT
D: .; size: .; V: TRBV5-6; J: TRBJ1-1; CDR3: CASSLGAAAFF; DNA: TGTGCCAGCAGCTTAGGGGCCGCGGCTTTCTTT
D: TRBD1; size: .; V: TRBV5-1; J: TRBJ1-1; CDR3: CASSLSGTGKNAEAFF; DNA: TGCGCCAGCAGCTTGAGCGGGACAGGGAAGAACGCTGAAGCTTTCTTT
D: .; size: .; V: TRBV19; J: TRBJ2-7; CDR3: CASSLRGRGPYEQYF; DNA: TGTGCCAGTAGTCTCCGGGGCAGGGGACCCTACGAGCAGTACTTC
D: .; size: .; V: TRBV30; J: TRBJ1-1; CDR3: CAWTDGLNTEAFF; DNA: TGTGCCTGGACTGACGGGTTGAACACTGAAGCTTTCTTT
D: TRBD1; size: .; V: TRBV3-1/TRBV3-2; J: TRBJ2-7; CDR3: CASSRGQEITYEQYF; DNA: TGTGCCAGCAGCCGCGGACAGGAGATTACCTACGAGCAGTACTTC
D: TRBD1; size: once; V: TRBV9; J: TRBJ2-2; CDR3: CASSFGQGRGDGELFF; DNA: TGTGCCAGCAGCTTTGGACAGGGGAGAGGGGACGGGGAGCTGTTTTTT
D: .; size: .; V: TRBV5-1; J: TRBJ1-1; CDR3: CASSLKRGGGLTEAFF; DNA: TGCGCCAGCAGCTTGAAAAGGGGAGGGGGATTGACTGAAGCTTTCTTT
D: .; size: .; V: TRBV30; J: TRBJ1-5; CDR3: CASSVASNQPQHF; DNA: TGTGCCTCCTCCGTCGCCAGCAATCAGCCCCAGCATTTT
D: TRBD1; size: .; V: TRBV19; J: TRBJ1-1; CDR3: CASSSGQMNTEAFF; DNA: TGTGCCAGTAGTTCGGGACAGATGAACACTGAAGCTTTCTTT
D: .; size: .; V: TRBV27; J: TRBJ2-1; CDR3: CASRSGFDEQFF; DNA: TGTGCCAGCAGGTCGGGGTTCGATGAGCAGTTCTTC
D: .; size: .; V: TRBV6-5; J: TRBJ2-7; CDR3: CASRSPGEGTEQYF; DNA: TGTGCCAGCAGATCCCCTGGTGAAGGGACCGAGCAGTACTTC
D: .; size: once; V: TRBV2; J: TRBJ2-7; CDR3: CASTGLREQYF; DNA: TGTGCCAGCACAGGGCTGCGCGAGCAGTACTTC
D: TRBD1; size: once; V: TRBV11-1; J: TRBJ2-2; CDR3: CASSHGQGKVGELFF; DNA: TGTGCCAGCAGCCACGGACAGGGAAAAGTAGGGGAGCTGTTTTTT
D: .; size: .; V: TRBV15; J: TRBJ2-2; CDR3: CATSSGAANTGELFF; DNA: TGTGCCACCAGCAGCGGGGCAGCCAACACCGGGGAGCTGTTTTTT
D: .; size: .; V: TRBV18; J: TRBJ2-5; CDR3: CASSPSQETQYF; DNA: TGTGCCAGCTCACCGTCCCAAGAGACCCAGTACTTC
D: .; size: .; V: TRBV30; J: TRBJ2-5; CDR3: CAWSVAGETQYF; DNA: TGTGCCTGGAGTGTAGCTGGGGAGACCCAGTACTTC
D: TRBD2; size: once; V: TRBV19; J: TRBJ2-3; CDR3: CASSMGSGGYTDTQYF; DNA: TGTGCCAGTAGTATGGGTAGCGGGGGATACACAGATACGCAGTATTTT
D: .; size: .; V: TRBV27; J: TRBJ1-1; CDR3: CASSWTNLNTEAFF; DNA: TGTGCCAGCAGCTGGACAAACTTGAACACTGAAGCTTTCTTT
D: .; size: .; V: TRBV6-2/TRBV6-3; J: TRBJ2-1; CDR3: CASSNHGGSHNEQFF; DNA: TGTGCCAGCAGCAATCATGGGGGATCTCACAATGAGCAGTTCTTC
D: .; size: .; V: TRBV7-9; J: TRBJ2-7; CDR3: CASSPNYEQYF; DNA: TGTGCCAGCAGCCCCAACTACGAGCAGTACTTC
D: .; size: .; V: TRBV5-6; J: TRBJ2-7; CDR3: CASSLDGFALEQYF; DNA: TGTGCCAGCAGCTTGGATGGGTTCGCCCTGGAGCAGTACTTC
D: .; size: once; V: TRBV7-6; J: TRBJ1-5; CDR3: CASSPGGGPNQPQHF; DNA: TGTGCCAGCAGCCCAGGAGGGGGACCCAATCAGCCCCAGCATTTT
D: TRBD2; size: .; V: TRBV2; J: TRBJ2-7; CDR3: CASRPTTSSYEQYF; DNA: TGTGCCAGCAGACCTACGACTAGCAGCTACGAGCAGTACTTC
D: .; size: .; V: TRBV2; J: TRBJ2-1; CDR3: CASRLRQDNEQFF; DNA: TGTGCCAGCAGGCTCAGACAGGACAATGAGCAGTTCTTC
D: .; size: .; V: TRBV3-1/TRBV3-2; J: TRBJ2-1; CDR3: CASSLITQGNEQFF; DNA: TGTGCCAGCAGTCTCATTACCCAGGGGAATGAGCAGTTCTTC
D: .; size: .; V: TRBV3-1/TRBV3-2; J: TRBJ1-2; CDR3: CASSRQYGYTF; DNA: TGTGCCAGCAGCCGACAGTATGGCTACACCTTC
D: TRBD2; size: once; V: TRBV5-1; J: TRBJ2-1; CDR3: CASSLETSPIYNEQFF; DNA: TGCGCCAGCAGCCTGGAGACTAGCCCCATCTACAATGAGCAGTTCTTC
D: .; size: .; V: TRBV12-3/TRBV12-4; J: TRBJ1-5; CDR3: CASSSYGQPQHF; DNA: TGTGCCAGCAGTTCCTATGGGCAGCCCCAGCATTTT
D: .; size: .; V: TRBV11-2; J: TRBJ1-1; CDR3: CASSLGQGMAEAFF; DNA: TGTGCCAGCAGCTTAGGGCAGGGAATGGCTGAAGCTTTCTTT
D: .; size: .; V: TRBV18; J: TRBJ2-7; CDR3: CASSPFGVGDYEQYF; DNA: TGTGCCAGCTCACCATTTGGGGTTGGGGACTACGAGCAGTACTTC
D: .; size: .; V: TRBV12-3/TRBV12-4; J: TRBJ1-1; CDR3: CASSFGQGTEAFF; DNA: TGTGCCAGCAGTTTCGGCCAGGGCACTGAAGCTTTCTTT